The 7 T cell receptor beta chains below were found in one sample sequenced in a study of shared clonotypes between healthy human individuals. Assay: immunoSEQ multiplex PCR; the TCRdb copy retains only in-frame clones and omits some. The data show more than 450,000 clones, 79% seen once. Specimen: PBMCs. Receptor source: a woman between 40 and 50 years old in good health. Some clones in this sample may be carry-over from other donors' samples.

This chain connects TRBV10-3 to TRBJ1-4; D perhaps matches TRBD1 (6 bases). The ends were cut back, 11 bases at V and 5 bases at J, with 21 bases in the middle. CDR1 is ENHRY, CDR2 SYGVKD, per germline. This CDR3 region has 15 residues. CDR3 amino acids: CAVAGQQGRNEKLFF. In DNA, the CDR3 is TGTGCCGTCGCTGGGCAGCAGGGGCGAAATGAAAAACTGTTTTTT.

The rearrangement uses TRBV5-4 and TRBJ1-3; D is unclear. V lost 0 bases, J lost 0 bases, and 7 bases lay in between. Germline V gene data show CDR1 as SGHNT and CDR2 as YYREEE (reference sequence). This CDR3 is built from 15 residues. CDR3 sequence (DNA): TGTGCCAGCAGCTTGGTAGGGCCCTCTGGAAACACCATATATTTT. It yields the protein CASSLVGPSGNTIYF.

In this sample, this clone turned up once. This chain connects TRBV14 to TRBJ2-7; D gene ambiguous. V lost 4 bases and J 2 bases, leaving 9 bases between the germline ends. Germline loops: CDR1 SGHDN, CDR2 FVKESK. This CDR3 contains 13 residues. CDR3 sequence reads: CASSPQLTYEQYF. The CDR3 nucleotides are TGTGCCAGCAGCCCCCAGTTAACCTACGAGCAGTACTTC.

This clone was seen once. The genes are TRBV5-6 and TRBJ2-1, with no clear D. The germline V gene encodes CDR1 SGHDT and CDR2 YYEEEE. This CDR3 contains 17 residues. V was shortened by 4 bases and J by 0 bases, with 17 bases between the two germline ends. The CDR3 sequence is CASSRTPGPSSYNEQFF. DNA of the CDR3: TGTGCCAGCAGCAGGACCCCGGGCCCCAGCTCCTACAATGAGCAGTTCTTC.

The gene calls are TRBV7-3 and TRBJ1-3; D not resolved. V lost 2 bases, J lost 0 bases, and 11 bases lay in between. The germline gives CDR1 SGHTA, CDR2 FQGTGA. This CDR3 has 16 amino acids. This chain's CDR3 is CASSLAGTSSGNTIYF. CDR3 in DNA: TGTGCCAGCAGCTTAGCGGGCACTTCCTCTGGAAACACCATATATTTT.

V is TRBV10-3 and J is TRBJ2-7, with D perhaps being TRBD1 or TRBD2 (6 bases each). The V end was cut by 11 bases, the J end by 0 bases, with 17 bases between. CDR1 and CDR2 (germline): ENHRY, SYGVKD. The length of the CDR3 is 14 residues. In DNA, the CDR3 is TGTGCCGTTCGTTTCGGGGGCGACTCCTACGAGCAGTACTTC. Protein product: CAVRFGGDSYEQYF.

On this clone: This same CDR3 is encoded by further DNA sequences in the sample. J is TRBJ2-2 and V is TRBV27; D gene ambiguous. The ends were cut back, 1 base at V and 0 bases at J, with 3 bases in the middle. This CDR3 is built from 14 residues. From germline, CDR1 is MNHEY and CDR2 SMNVEV (reference sequence). CDR3 nucleotides: TGTGCCAGCAGTTTATTCGCGAACACCGGGGAGCTGTTTTTT. Protein product: CASSLFANTGELFF.